This T cell receptor beta chain came from a study of identical twins. TCRdb reprocessed the 5' RACE reads via MiXCR and lists one record per CDR3 protein. The sample has some 1,600,000 distinct CDR3 sequences, about 31% seen once. Germline values: CDR1 DFQATT, CDR2 SNEGSKA (reference sequence). Trimming took off 1 base at V and 13 bases at J, with 16 bases between the two ends. CDR3 length equals 12 residues. This clonotype was found a few times. Its antigen is currently unknown. Whole-study findings and limits: Fewer insertions characterized abundant cord blood beta clonotypes, whereas memory repertoires showed none. Findings depended on cross-sectional statistics rather than tracking the same donors. Invariant MAIT and iNKT cells are populations that could partly confound zero-insertion analyses.

This receptor was taken from a newborn girl in good health. Sequenced: cord blood. The rearrangement uses TRBV20-1 and TRBJ2-5, with D possibly matching TRBD1 (8 bases). CDR3 DNA sequence: TGCAGTGCTAGAGCTACACAGGGGGGGGCGTACTTC. It yields the protein CSARATQGGAYF.